This TCR beta chain was captured in a study of human CD8 memory T cell subsets (dated by TCRdb to the early 2020s). The study in broad terms: To assess how stem-like (TSTEM), progenitor exhausted-like (TPEX) and effector memory CD8+ T cell subsets are clonally related, the TCRbeta repertoires of these three subsets were compared. TCRbeta repertoires were obtained from six donors, each contributing TSTEM, TPEX and effector memory subsets.

TCRdb names NextSeq 550 as the instrument used. A Human TCR Profiling Kit was used to prepare UMI-labeled 5' RACE TCRbeta libraries. Every TCRbeta library was prepared in parallel, with the same number of PCR cycles used for all of the libraries. The authors' pipeline ran thus. Each TCRbeta library contained between about 2,900 and 18,000 functional CDR3beta clonotypes. MIGEC 1.2.9 was used for UMI extraction and consensus assembly, with a minimum of three reads required per UMI. MiXCR 3.0.3 was used to extract in-frame CDR3beta repertoires. Each sample was downsampled to 42,000 randomly selected UMIs before diversity metrics were calculated in VDJtools 1.2.1. Repertoire overlap metrics D, R and F2 were calculated in VDJtools for the top 3,000 clones of each sample pair. After TCRdb reprocessed the reads, each CDR3 protein sequence was kept as one row, without DNA. The V and J calls were determined by TCRdb, not by the authors. The sample's table lists a count of some 7,900 distinct CDR3 sequences. The leading ten clones occupy 20% to 30% of the sample.

Early differentiated memory cells that were CCR7+ PD-1+ TIGIT+ and had dysfunctional, exhausted-like traits were classified as progenitor exhausted-like memory CD8+ T cells (TPEX). Peripheral blood mononuclear cells were isolated from healthy donor buffy coats by density gradient separation. Negative magnetic separation using EasySep or MojoSort CD8+ T cell isolation kits was how the study enriched total CD8+ T cells. An RNeasy Mini Kit was used to extract total RNA from duplicate vials of 150,000 sorted CD8+ T cells per subset. The PBMCs were used either fresh or after being cryopreserved in fetal bovine serum with 10% DMSO. Fluorescence-activated cell sorting on a FACSAria III was used to sort the CD8+ T cell subsets to purity. Here is what the overall study found, with its caveats: Based on Chao1 estimates, TSTEM subsets appeared to have greater repertoire diversity than TPEX subsets, which may reflect a broader range of specificities. Only TCRbeta chains were sequenced, and the repertoire comparisons were based on about six donors and tested using paired t-tests with Bonferroni correction. Both stem-like subsets shared clonotypes with effector memory cells, but TSTEM and TPEX repertoires overlapped minimally, suggesting distinct antigen spectra. TSTEM and TPEX subsets showed similarly high normalized Shannon-Wiener diversity, whereas effector memory subsets were comparatively less diverse.

The CDR1 and CDR2 encoded by the germline V gene (reference sequence) are MNHNY and SVGAGI. The CDR3 covers 15 residues, taking in both the cysteine and the phenylalanine. No DNA is recorded. Comment on this clonotype: This receptor's antigen is unknown.

This clonotype originated in a human donor in good health. The V gene is TRBV6-6 and the J gene is TRBJ2-1; TCRdb returns TRBD2, unconfirmable since there is no DNA. The source material was CD8+ T cells from PBMCs. CDR3 sequence: CASSYPTSGYNEQFF.